These 18 T cell receptor beta chains were all obtained from the same sample, sequenced in a study of technical replicates of blood from a few donors. Generated by immunoSEQ multiplex PCR, the TCRdb table keeps only in-frame clones and is missing some. The table lists about 75,000 clones, approximately 96% of them singletons. Input material: T cells isolated from PBMCs. The receptor source for this set is a human donor in good health.

The gene calls are TRBV15 and TRBJ1-2; 7 bases are shared with TRBD1. The junction had 11 bases not matched to a gene; V was cut back by 5 bases and J by 8 bases. The CDR3 consists of 14 residues. Germline CDR1 and CDR2: LNHNV and YYDKDF (reference sequence). CDR3 in amino acids: CATSPDRRGFGYTF. The CDR3 DNA follows: TGTGCCACCAGCCCGGACAGGCGTGGGTTCGGCTACACCTTC.

This clone came up once. V usage is TRBV5-1 and J usage is TRBJ1-2; TRBD1 aligns across 9 bases. CDR1 SGHRS and CDR2 YFSETQ come from the germline V gene. V trimming: 1 base; J trimming: 4 bases; junction bases outside the gene matches: 5. CDR3 length: 15 amino acids. CDR3 amino acids: CASSLTGQGSYGYTF. In nucleotides, the CDR3 is TGCGCCAGCAGCTTGACCGGACAGGGGTCCTATGGCTACACCTTC.

The chain uses TRBV30 and TRBJ2-5; 10 bases are shared with TRBD2. J lost 4 bases, V lost 0 bases, and 2 bases had no gene match. Germline V gene sequence: CDR1 GTSNPN, CDR2 SVGIG (reference sequence). This CDR3 is built from 14 residues. The CDR3 protein is CAWSVLAGRETQYF. The DNA of the CDR3 is TGTGCCTGGAGTGTACTAGCGGGGCGAGAGACCCAGTACTTC.

The CDR3 spells CASSLFGTYEQYF. CDR3 bases: TGTGCCAGCAGTTTATTCGGGACCTACGAGCAGTACTTC. J is TRBJ2-7 and V is TRBV28; TRBD2 might be the D (5 bases). The CDR3 loop spans 13 amino acids. Germline V gene lookup returns CDR1 MDHEN and CDR2 SYDVKM. Trimming cost V 1 base and J 2 bases, with 6 bases left between them.

The chain couples TRBV6-5 to TRBJ2-7; 14 positions agree with TRBD2. Germline CDR1 and CDR2: MNHEY and SVGAGI. V trimming: 5 bases; J trimming: 5 bases; junction bases outside the gene matches: 5. The CDR3 has 15 residues. CDR3 coding DNA: TGTGCCAGCAGTCCACGGACTAGCGGGAGGCACGAGCAGTACTTC. This sequence encodes CASSPRTSGRHEQYF.

The count of this clone is one. The chain combines TRBV15 with TRBJ1-6; D is perhaps TRBD1 (5 bases). CDR1 is LNHNV, CDR2 YYDKDF, per germline (reference sequence). The CDR3 is 20 amino acids. V was trimmed by 1 base and J by 2 bases, leaving 21 bases between them. The CDR3 nucleotides read TGTGCCACCAGCAGAGTATTCGGGACGGACCGGGGGGCCTATAATTCACCCCTCCACTTT. As protein: CATSRVFGTDRGAYNSPLHF.

This clone showed up just once. The rearrangement joins TRBV6-1 to TRBJ2-2; TRBD2 aligns across 11 bases. The CDR3 spans 14 residues. CDR1 is MNHNS, CDR2 SASEGT, per germline. Trimming at V came to 10 bases and at J to 6 bases, leaving 7 bases not matched to a gene. DNA of the CDR3: TGTGCCACCCGACTAGCGGGATATCCCGGGGAGCTGTTTTTT. Protein: CATRLAGYPGELFF.

This chain joins TRBV6-5 and TRBJ1-1; D is ambiguous. From germline, CDR1 is MNHEY and CDR2 SVGAGI. V lost 2 bases and J lost 1, with 11 bases in between. The length of the CDR3 is 15 residues. The CDR3 spells CASSYQPQQNTEAFF. The DNA of the CDR3 is TGTGCCAGCAGTTACCAACCACAGCAGAACACTGAAGCTTTCTTT.

The chain uses TRBV28 and TRBJ2-7; 10 positions agree with TRBD1. With V trimmed by 4 bases and J by 2 bases, 2 bases remained unmatched. The CDR3 is 14 residues long. Per germline, CDR1 MDHEN and CDR2 SYDVKM. CDR3 protein: CASSSGQGTYEQYF. The DNA for the CDR3 is TGTGCCAGCAGTTCGGGACAGGGGACCTACGAGCAGTACTTC.

The genes are TRBV19 and TRBJ1-1; D ambiguous. CDR1 and CDR2 (germline): LNHDA, SQIVND (reference sequence). V lost 5 bases, J lost 11 bases, and 12 bases lay in between. The CDR3 extends over 11 amino acids. CDR3 region: CASSQRVGAFF. The CDR3 coding sequence is TGTGCCAGTAGTCAACGGGTTGGGGCTTTCTTT.

This clone turned up a few times. V gene TRBV4-1 combines with J gene TRBJ2-1, with D hard to call. CDR1 and CDR2 (germline): MGHRA, YSYEKL. There are 13 residues in the CDR3. V was pared by 0 bases and J by 6 bases, with 6 bases between. The CDR3: CASSQDSGNEQFF. CDR3 sequence (DNA): TGCGCCAGCAGCCAAGATTCCGGCAATGAGCAGTTCTTC.

V is TRBV30 and J is TRBJ2-2; 8 bases fit TRBD2. Germline assignment: CDR1 GTSNPN and CDR2 SVGIG (reference sequence). The V segment lost 7 bases and the J segment 0 bases; nucleotides outside the gene matches: 7. The length of the CDR3 is 15 residues. The CDR3: CASPPGGPNTGELFF. CDR3 DNA: TGTGCCTCCCCCCCGGGGGGGCCGAACACCGGGGAGCTGTTTTTT.

The chain employs TRBV6-1 and TRBJ2-7, with 9 bases matching TRBD2. The CDR3 is 15 residues long. Looked up from germline, CDR1 is MNHNS and CDR2 is SASEGT. With V trimmed by 3 bases and J by 4 bases, 7 bases remained unmatched. CDR3 nucleotides: TGTGCCAGCAGTGAGGGACTAGCAGGTACTTACGAGCAGTACTTC. Translating it yields CASSEGLAGTYEQYF.

The V call is TRBV2, the J call TRBJ2-1, with 14 bases matching TRBD2. CDR3 size: 16 residues. Germline CDR1 is SNHLY and CDR2 is FYNNEI. V lost 8 bases and J lost 6; bases outside the gene matches: 9. CDR3 DNA: TGTGCCAGCCGGACTAGCGGGGGGACCCTCACCAATGAGCAGTTCTTC. Encoded protein: CASRTSGGTLTNEQFF.

The chain uses TRBV7-7 and TRBJ2-1; possible D gene TRBD1, 5 bases. This CDR3 has 15 residues. Germline V lookup: CDR1 SSHAT, CDR2 FNYEAQ (reference sequence). The CDR3 sequence: CASRIRDAPQNEQFF. Here the CDR3 DNA reads TGTGCTAGCCGAATCAGGGATGCGCCCCAGAATGAGCAGTTCTTC.

The chain employs TRBV5-6 and TRBJ2-5; 11 positions match TRBD2. The V gene's germline CDR1 is SGHDT and CDR2 YYEEEE. Losses at the gene ends were 0 bases for V and 2 bases for J; bases not matched to a gene: 9. CDR3 length: 18 amino acids. In nucleotides, the CDR3 is TGTGCCAGCAGCTTGGGACTAGCGGGGTTGGGATTTCAAGAGACCCAGTACTTC. It translates to CASSLGLAGLGFQETQYF.

This rearrangement joins TRBV11-2 to TRBJ2-5; 11 positions match TRBD2. The J segment lost 5 bases and the V segment lost 7 bases, leaving 12 bases of the junction unmatched. The length of the CDR3 is 16 residues. The V gene's germline CDR1 is SGHAT and CDR2 FQNNGV. The DNA for the CDR3 is TGTGCCAGCAACGGGGGGACTAGCGGAAAACTTGAGACCCAGTACTTC. This translates into CASNGGTSGKLETQYF.

This chain joins TRBV27 and TRBJ2-5; 12 bases match TRBD2. This CDR3 contains 17 residues. The V and J ends lost 4 bases and 0 bases, in that order; junction bases with no gene match: 6. Germline V gene lookup returns CDR1 MNHEY and CDR2 SMNVEV (reference sequence). CDR3: CASSSPRLAGDQETQYF. CDR3 nucleotides: TGTGCCAGCAGTTCCCCTCGACTAGCGGGGGACCAAGAGACCCAGTACTTC.